This paragraph covers one T cell receptor beta chain sequence. What it binds is not known. V was shortened by 1 base and J by 6 bases, with 5 bases between the two germline ends. The CDR3 extends over 12 amino acids. Germline CDR1 reads SEHNR; CDR2 reads FQNEAQ (reference sequence). Reverse transcription of 0.5 to 1 ug RNA was performed with random hexamers. Multiplex PCR with immunoSEQ amplified the TCR beta CDR3 across 54 Vbeta and 13 Jbeta. TCRdb redid the calling of the immunoSEQ multiplex PCR reads with MiXCR, one entry per CDR3 protein. The sample comprises 200,000 to 300,000 distinct CDR3 sequences, almost 97% of which are singletons, and approximately 0.094% rests with the top ten. The sample comes from a study of CD8 T cells in Susac syndrome. Study-wide results and limits: The study acknowledged a relatively small number of individuals in its TCR sequencing and HLA analysis.

TCR beta was sequenced from blood CD8+ and CD4+ T cells. The authors negatively isolated CD8+ and CD4+ T cells and FACS-enriched TEMRA cells. This sequence was found in a human donor with Susac syndrome. This chain uses TRBV7-9 with TRBJ2-3; D not resolved. Sequenced sample: CD4+ T cells from PBMCs. The CDR3 DNA sequence: TGTGCCAGCAGCTTAGTTCACGATACGCAGTATTTT. It encodes CASSLVHDTQYF.